Here is one T cell receptor (beta chain) with its context. The antigen is undetermined. The planned depth of sequencing spanned 1 in 200,000 to 1 in 1 million T cells. TCRdb's table, derived via immunoSEQ multiplex PCR, lists solely in-frame clones and lacks some. The sample holds 250,000 to 350,000 clones, roughly three quarters seen once. The J segment lost 2 bases and the V segment lost 3 bases, leaving 7 bases of the junction unmatched. CDR1 and CDR2 from the germline V gene are LNHDA and SQIVND (reference sequence). The CDR3 extends over 16 amino acids. This sample was included in a study of cytotoxic CD8 clonotypes in ibrutinib-treated CLL. Findings and limits, study-wide: Timing of sampling differed between sustained-remission and progressing patients. Measured clonality at baseline was greater than in age-matched healthy donors and tracked with circulating CD8+ T-cell counts.

The chain is built from TRBV19 and TRBJ2-7, with 10 bases aligning to TRBD2. The specimen was PBMCs, collected at disease progression, from a patient treated with ibrutinib. This clonotype was sampled from a human donor with chronic lymphocytic leukemia. CDR3 DNA: TGTGCCAGTAGTATCACAAGTAGCGGGAGGACCTACGAGCAGTACTTC. It codes for CASSITSSGRTYEQYF.